The TCR beta chain under discussion was sequenced for a study of blood T cell repertoires in COVID-19. This clone was recorded only once. Original data processing: Reference gene primer amplification gave estimated nucleated cell counts. Sequencing used immunoSEQ multiplex PCR; TCRdb keeps in-frame clones, though not all of them. V, J and clone size were drawn from that table, and D and trimming were deduced from the DNA. The top ten clones hold approximately 6.2% of a sample with around 200,000 clones, 80% to 90% of them seen once. The TCR comes from a man between 60 and 75 years old who had recovered from COVID-19. The sequenced sample was peripheral blood.

CDR3 nucleotide sequence: TGTGCCAGTAGTATACAGGGGGCGACGGTTAATGAAAAACTGTTTTTT. It codes for CASSIQGATVNEKLFF. The chain joins TRBV19 to TRBJ1-4, with 8 nucleotides matching TRBD1. Trimming took 2 bases from V and 4 from J; bases not matched to a gene: 6. The CDR3 has 16 residues. Germline V gene lookup returns CDR1 LNHDA and CDR2 SQIVND (reference sequence).